The present entry profiles one T cell receptor (beta chain) with its context. CDR1 is DFQATT and CDR2 is SNEGSKA in the germline V gene (reference sequence). Trimming cost V 6 bases and J 3 bases; bases outside gene matches: 4. The CDR3 runs 12 residues. This sample is drawn from a study of human T cells and chemical hapten exposure. How the authors handled the data: Sampled TCR counts reached a median of 95,638 per sample, with values ranging from about 20,000 to 700,000. TCRdb reprocessed the 5' RACE reads with MiXCR, giving one entry per CDR3 protein. TCRdb, not the original authors, processed these V and J calls. Among more than 60,000 distinct CDR3 sequences listed, less than 20% were seen once. The total RNA was obtained from whole blood that was not fractionated.

The sequence derives from a female donor in good health. The rearrangement joins TRBV20-1 to TRBJ1-2; 7 bases match TRBD1. This CDR3 reads CSAKDRDYGYTF. Written as DNA, the CDR3 is TGCAGTGCGAAAGACAGGGACTATGGCTACACCTTC.